The 17 T cell receptor beta chains below were found in one sample sequenced in a study of blood T cell repertoires in COVID-19. The repertoire was sequenced with immunoSEQ multiplex PCR; TCRdb's copy has only in-frame clones and lacks some. The sample records 200,000 or so clones, 88% being singletons. The sequenced material came from peripheral blood. The receptors were gathered from a woman aged 55-69 years with acute or convalescent COVID-19.

The CDR3 spells CASRSTGGYFGNQPQHF. The CDR3 DNA is TGTGCCAGTAGGTCGACAGGGGGCTATTTCGGCAATCAGCCCCAGCATTTT. The rearrangement uses TRBV19 and TRBJ1-5, with 10 nucleotides matching TRBD1. Unmatched junction bases numbered 10, after V lost 6 bases and J lost 2 bases. The length of the CDR3 is 17 residues. Germline V gene lookup returns CDR1 LNHDA and CDR2 SQIVND (reference sequence).

The chain joins TRBV11-2 to TRBJ2-5; TRBD2 matches 11 bases. Germline V gene data show CDR1 as SGHAT and CDR2 as FQNNGV. CDR3 length: 16 amino acids. The J segment lost 9 bases and the V segment lost 1 base, leaving 10 bases of the junction unmatched. As DNA, the CDR3 is TGTGCCAGCAGCTTAGTAGCGGGGGGGGCCATGGCGGCCCAGTACTTC. Residues: CASSLVAGGAMAAQYF. The full variable domain, with the rest looked up from reference TRBV11-2 and TRBJ2-5, is EAGVAQSPRYKIIEKRQSVAFWCNPISGHATLYWYQQILGQGPKLLIQFQNNGVVDDSQLPKDRFSAERLKGVDSTLKIQPAKLEDSAVYLCASSLVAGGAMAAQYFGPGTRLLVL.

The chain combines TRBV13 with TRBJ1-1; 8 nucleotides agree with TRBD1. CDR1 PRHDT and CDR2 FYEKMQ come from the germline V gene (reference sequence). J gave up 0 bases and V 5 bases, and 2 bases lay outside the gene matches. The CDR3 runs 14 residues. The CDR3 DNA is TGTGCCAGCAGCCGGACAGGGTTGAACACTGAAGCTTTCTTT. Protein product: CASSRTGLNTEAFF. The whole variable domain, filled in from reference TRBV13 and TRBJ1-1, reads AAGVIQSPRHLIKEKRETATLKCYPIPRHDTVYWYQQGPGQDPQFLISFYEKMQSDKGSIPDRFSAQQFSDYHSELNMSSLELGDSALYFCASSRTGLNTEAFFGQGTRLTVV.

The chain carries TRBV7-9 and TRBJ1-6; 9 nucleotides align to TRBD1. Germline loops: CDR1 SEHNR, CDR2 FQNEAQ (reference sequence). V shed 5 bases and J 5 bases; nucleotides not matched to a gene: 4. This CDR3 has 15 amino acids. The CDR3 sequence: CASSPRTGDNSPLHF. CDR3 DNA sequence: TGTGCCAGCAGCCCCCGGACAGGGGATAATTCACCCCTCCACTTT.

This chain joins TRBV19 and TRBJ1-1; D is unclear. V was pared by 2 bases and J by 4 bases, with 11 bases between. The CDR3 extends over 14 amino acids. Germline V lookup: CDR1 LNHDA, CDR2 SQIVND (reference sequence). CDR3 DNA: TGTGCCAGTAGTATAACCCCGGTCGGCACTGAAGCTTTCTTT. This gives the protein CASSITPVGTEAFF. Supplemented by reference TRBV19 and TRBJ1-1, the full variable domain reads DGGITQSPKYLFRKEGQNVTLSCEQNLNHDAMYWYRQDPGQGLRLIYYSQIVNDFQKGDIAEGYSVSREKKESFPLTVTSAQKNPTAFYLCASSITPVGTEAFFGQGTRLTVV.

The chain carries TRBV18 and TRBJ1-2; 9 bases match TRBD1. This CDR3 is 16 amino acids long. Germline assignment: CDR1 KGHSH and CDR2 LQKENI. V trimming: 2 bases; J trimming: 4 bases; junction bases outside the gene matches: 8. For the CDR3, the DNA is TGTGCCAGCTCACCAAGTTCTACAGGGGGCAGCTATGGCTACACCTTC. It yields the protein CASSPSSTGGSYGYTF.

The V and J genes are TRBV5-1 and TRBJ2-3, with D unresolved. Per germline, CDR1 SGHRS and CDR2 YFSETQ. V was pared by 5 bases and J by 2 bases, with 6 bases between. The length of the CDR3 is 12 residues. As DNA, the CDR3 is TGCGCCAGCAGTTACTACACAGATACGCAGTATTTT. Amino acid sequence: CASSYYTDTQYF. The variable domain in full, completed from reference TRBV5-1 and TRBJ2-3, reads KAGVTQTPRYLIKTRGQQVTLSCSPISGHRSVSWYQQTPGQGLQFLFEYFSETQRNKGNFPGRFSGRQFSNSRSEMNVSTLELGDSALYLCASSYYTDTQYFGPGTRLTVL.

In its sample, this clone was seen once. The chain carries TRBV7-8 and TRBJ1-6; 7 positions match TRBD1. Looked up from germline, CDR1 is SGHVS and CDR2 is FQNEAQ. V was clipped by 3 bases and J by 13 bases; unmatched bases: 12. This CDR3 region has 15 residues. This CDR3 is CASSLALGQPNPLHF. DNA of the CDR3: TGTGCCAGCAGCTTGGCCCTGGGACAGCCCAACCCCCTCCACTTT.

The chain is built from TRBV12-3 or TRBV12-4 and TRBJ1-1, with D maybe TRBD1 (6 bases). CDR3 length: 13 amino acids. V lost 4 bases, J lost 5 bases, and 11 bases lay in between. CDR3 loop: CASSSRGSTEAFF. Here the CDR3 DNA reads TGTGCCAGCAGTTCCAGGGGAAGTACTGAAGCTTTCTTT.

This chain uses TRBV11-2 with TRBJ2-5, with D tentatively TRBD1 (5 bases). The CDR3 spans 14 residues. The germline CDR1 and CDR2 sequences are SGHAT and FQNNGV. The V end lost 3 bases, the J end lost 2 bases, and 10 bases lay between the germline ends. The CDR3 nucleotides are TGTGCCAGCAGCTTTACGGCAGGGCAAGAGACCCAGTACTTC. This sequence encodes CASSFTAGQETQYF.

V usage is TRBV7-2 and J usage is TRBJ1-6, with D tentatively TRBD1 (5 bases). Germline V gene data show CDR1 as SGHTA and CDR2 as FQGNSA. Trimming shortened V by 6 bases and J by 2 bases, and 11 bases separated the two germline ends. This CDR3 spans 15 amino acids. The CDR3 nucleotides are TGTGCCAGCAGGGGGGGACGGCCCTATAATTCACCCCTCCACTTT. It encodes CASRGGRPYNSPLHF. The variable domain in full, with the rest retrieved from reference TRBV7-2 and TRBJ1-6, is GAGVSQSPSNKVTEKGKDVELRCDPISGHTALYWYRQSLGQGLEFLIYFQGNSAPDKSGLPSDRFSAERTGGSVSTLTIQRTQQEDSAVYLCASRGGRPYNSPLHFGNGTRLTVT.

V gene TRBV3-1 (or the pseudogene TRBV3-2) combines with J gene TRBJ1-1; 8 positions agree with TRBD1. Germline CDR1 and CDR2: LGHDT and YNNKEL (reference sequence). The length of the CDR3 is 15 residues. J was trimmed by 8 bases and V by 2 bases; bases with no gene match: 10. The CDR3 is CASSQRSGQAAEAFF. The CDR3 DNA is TGTGCCAGCAGCCAAAGATCGGGACAGGCTGCAGAAGCTTTCTTT.

The chain uses TRBV6-5 and TRBJ1-1, with D unclear. The CDR3 runs to 15 residues. Germline CDR1 is MNHEY and CDR2 is SVGAGI. Trimming removed 6 bases at V and 5 bases at J, with 19 bases between. In DNA, the CDR3 is TGTGCCAGCAGACCCTCGAGGCCTTTGAGTACTGAAGCTTTCTTT. Residues: CASRPSRPLSTEAFF.

This clone was detected only a few times. This chain connects TRBV6-1 to TRBJ1-5; possible D gene TRBD1, 5 bases. The CDR3 is 13 amino acids. CDR1 MNHNS and CDR2 SASEGT come from the germline V gene. The V and J ends lost 3 bases and 7 bases respectively, with 10 bases between them. Here the CDR3 reads CASSDRVSQPQHF. The CDR3 DNA is TGTGCCAGCAGTGACAGGGTTAGCCAGCCCCAGCATTTT.

J is TRBJ1-6 and V is TRBV5-1; 10 bases map to TRBD1. This CDR3 comprises 15 residues. The V segment lost 0 bases and the J segment 8 bases; nucleotides outside the gene matches: 2. Looked up from germline, CDR1 is SGHRS and CDR2 is YFSETQ. The DNA of the CDR3 is TGCGCCAGCAGCTTGGCGGGACAGGGGTATTCACCCCTCCACTTT. It translates to CASSLAGQGYSPLHF.

The chain has TRBV6-6 and TRBJ1-1; weak D call: TRBD1 (6 bases). This CDR3 is built from 15 residues. V was pared by 2 bases and J by 5 bases, with 15 bases between. Germline V gene sequence: CDR1 MNHNY, CDR2 SVGAGI (reference sequence). In DNA form, the CDR3 reads TGTGCCAGCAGTTACCCTGGGACAAAAGGGACTGAAGCTTTCTTT. Its translation: CASSYPGTKGTEAFF.

The chain combines TRBV6-5 with TRBJ1-2; TRBD1 is a possible D gene (6 bases). Trimming cost V 5 bases and J 6 bases, with 19 bases left between them. Germline-derived CDR1 and CDR2 are MNHEY and SVGAGI. This CDR3 contains 15 residues. The CDR3 sequence is CASSRPTGDKNGYTF. CDR3 nucleotide sequence: TGTGCCAGCAGTCGACCCACCGGGGACAAGAATGGCTACACCTTC.